This TCR beta chain was captured by sequencing in a study of cytomegalovirus exposure and HLA in healthy donors. Study-level points and caveats: Earlier analysis yielded a pattern in which most TCR beta V segments were productive about 90% or about 30% of the time. Researchers counted roughly 150 TCR beta chains as cytomegalovirus-associated.

On this clone: Antigen unknown.

The PCR ran on 60 Vbeta and 13 Jbeta primers. Measured with immunoSEQ multiplex PCR; TCRdb has only the in-frame clones, and not every one. The sample records 140,000 to 150,000 clones, 78% being singletons. The CDR3 extends over 15 amino acids. In germline, CDR1 is MNHEY, CDR2 SMNVEV (reference sequence). V was pared by 6 bases and J by 6 bases, with 11 bases of the junction left unmatched. The sequencing sample was made of PBMCs. This sequence originates from a female donor in good health and CMV-seronegative. The chain couples TRBV27 to TRBJ2-7; the match to TRBD1 covers 10 bases. The CDR3 sequence is CASRIGTGDTSEQYF. Here the CDR3 DNA reads TGTGCCAGCAGAATCGGGACAGGGGATACTTCCGAGCAGTACTTC.